The rows below give T cell receptor beta chains drawn from one sample of a study of blood T cell repertoires in COVID-19. Profiling relied on immunoSEQ multiplex PCR, and the TCRdb table lists in-frame clones only, not all of them. The sample lists around 210,000 clones, less than 85% occurring once. Sequenced material: peripheral blood. These receptors came from a woman between 65 and 79 years old with acute or convalescent COVID-19. The CDR3 runs from the conserved cysteine through the conserved F or W. Fields, in order: CDR3 DNA, CDR3 protein, clone size, V gene, D gene, J gene. D genes are given only for firm matches. Size is stated for part of the rows, as once, few or many counts, or as a class when the clone is expanded.

TGTGCCAGCAGCTTAAACAGCCCGAACTATGGCTACACCTTC CASSLNSPNYGYTF . TRBV7-8 . TRBJ1-2
TGTGCCTGGAGACCATTAGCGGGAGCGTACAATGAGCAGTTCTTC CAWRPLAGAYNEQFF . TRBV30 TRBD2 TRBJ2-1
TGTGCCACCAGCAGAGTGGCCAGGGGCCCCTACAATGAGCAGTTCTTC CATSRVARGPYNEQFF . TRBV15 . TRBJ2-1
TGTGCCAGCAGCCAAGAACTAGCGGGAGGGTTTGAGCAGTACTTC CASSQELAGGFEQYF . TRBV4-2 TRBD2 TRBJ2-7
TGTGCCAGCAGCCCCGGTTTTAGCAATGAGCAGTTCTTC CASSPGFSNEQFF few TRBV5-6 . TRBJ2-1
TGTGCCAGCAGTTTTGGGGGGTATAATTCACCCCTCCACTTT CASSFGGYNSPLHF . TRBV28 . TRBJ1-6
TGTGCCAGCAGTGAAGGAGTAGGCGGTGATTCCTACGAGCAGTACTTC CASSEGVGGDSYEQYF . TRBV2 . TRBJ2-7
TGCGCCAGCAGCCTTGGGACTAGCGGGGCCGTAAGTGAGCAGTACTTC CASSLGTSGAVSEQYF . TRBV5-1 TRBD2 TRBJ2-7
TGTGCCAGCTCACCTGAAGGGACACATAATTCACCCCTCCACTTT CASSPEGTHNSPLHF . TRBV18 . TRBJ1-6
TGTGCCAGCAGCCCATCCCCGGGACTAGCGGGAACGGTCACCTACGAGCAGTACTTC CASSPSPGLAGTVTYEQYF . TRBV27 TRBD2 TRBJ2-7
TGTGCCAGTAGTGCGCAACTAGCGGGAGACACATATACGCAGTATTTT CASSAQLAGDTYTQYF . TRBV19 TRBD2 TRBJ2-3
TGTGCCAGTAGTGCCCGGACAGGGGGATTAGGTGGCTACACCTTC CASSARTGGLGGYTF . TRBV19 TRBD1 TRBJ1-2
TGTGCCAGCAGTGAAGGGCAGGGGAAAGAGACCCAGTACTTC CASSEGQGKETQYF . TRBV2 . TRBJ2-5
TGTGCCAGCAGCTCCAACGACCACAGGGGGCCGAGGATGGTCCAAGAGACCCAGTACTTC CASSSNDHRGPRMVQETQYF . TRBV7-8 TRBD1 TRBJ2-5
TGTGCCAGTCTTCCCGGGGGGCCCTACAATGAGCAGTTCTTC CASLPGGPYNEQFF . TRBV19 . TRBJ2-1
TGTGCCAGCAGTTGGAGATACGATGAAAAACTGTTTTTT CASSWRYDEKLFF . TRBV27 . TRBJ1-4
TGCGCCAGCAGCCCCGGTTTAGCGACCACAGATACGCAGTATTTT CASSPGLATTDTQYF once TRBV5-1 . TRBJ2-3
TGTGCCAGCAGTTACGGCGGGACCACAGTGGCAGATACGCAGTATTTT CASSYGGTTVADTQYF . TRBV6-5 . TRBJ2-3
TGTGCCAGCAGCCACCCGAGGGGCGGGAGGAACCAAGAGACCCAGTACTTC CASSHPRGGRNQETQYF . TRBV3-1/TRBV3-2 TRBD2 TRBJ2-5
TGCGCCAGCAGCTTGGAAGGGACTAGCGGGATAAGGGGAGATACGCAGTATTTT CASSLEGTSGIRGDTQYF . TRBV5-1 TRBD2 TRBJ2-3
TGCGCCAGCCAACTACTTCCGACAGGGAGGAACACTGAAGCTTTCTTT CASQLLPTGRNTEAFF . TRBV5-1 TRBD1 TRBJ1-1
TGCGCCAGCAGCTGGACAGGATCTGGGGCCAACGTCCTGACTTTC CASSWTGSGANVLTF . TRBV5-1 TRBD1 TRBJ2-6
TGTGCCAGCAGCCAAGAAGGGGCAGCTAATGAAAAACTGTTTTTT CASSQEGAANEKLFF . TRBV5-4 . TRBJ1-4
TGTGCCAGCAGTCTCTTAGCGGGAGTAGGGGGCAATGAGCAGTTCTTC CASSLLAGVGGNEQFF once TRBV2 TRBD2 TRBJ2-1
TGCAGTGCTAGCCGCTCGGGAAGGATGTTTTTT CSASRSGRMFF . TRBV20-1 . TRBJ2-2
TGTGCCAGCATTTTCGGTGGTGGGAACACTGAAGCTTTCTTT CASIFGGGNTEAFF . TRBV28 . TRBJ1-1
TGTGCCAGCAGTTCGTCGGGCAATCAGCCCCAGCATTTT CASSSSGNQPQHF . TRBV6-5 . TRBJ1-5
TGTGCCAGCAGCCAACAGGGGGCCTCGGGGGGCTACACCTTC CASSQQGASGGYTF once TRBV3-1/TRBV3-2 TRBD1 TRBJ1-2
TGTGCCAGCAGCTTTATGGCAGGGGGGTACGAGCAGTACTTC CASSFMAGGYEQYF few TRBV5-4 . TRBJ2-7
TGTGCCAGCAGCTCTCCTACTAGCGGGAGTCTCTACAATGAGCAGTTCTTC CASSSPTSGSLYNEQFF . TRBV13 TRBD2 TRBJ2-1
TGTGCCAGCAGCCCAACTAACTCTGGAAACACCATATATTTT CASSPTNSGNTIYF once TRBV7-9 . TRBJ1-3
TGTGCCACCAGCAGAGATCCCGGTCGGGAGGTCCTGGAAAAACTGTTTTTT CATSRDPGREVLEKLFF . TRBV15 . TRBJ1-4
TGTGCCAGCAGTTTATCGGTGGAAAACATTCAGTACTTC CASSLSVENIQYF . TRBV28 . TRBJ2-4
TGTGCCAGCAGCCGGGGACAGTACCAAGAGACCCAGTACTTC CASSRGQYQETQYF . TRBV3-1/TRBV3-2 TRBD1 TRBJ2-5
TGTGCCAGCGGGAGGGACTACGAGCAGTACTTC CASGRDYEQYF . TRBV3-1/TRBV3-2 TRBD2 TRBJ2-7
TGCGCCAGCAGCAGACAACCAACGGACTCGCCAACAGTGGAGCAGTACTTC CASSRQPTDSPTVEQYF . TRBV5-1 . TRBJ2-7
TGTGCCAGCAGCGCACGACCCGGGACAGCGGGCCACTATGGCTACACCTTC CASSARPGTAGHYGYTF . TRBV9 TRBD1 TRBJ1-2
TGTGCCAGCAGCCAACGGGGAATCGGCTACACCTTC CASSQRGIGYTF . TRBV3-1/TRBV3-2 . TRBJ1-2
TGTGCCAGCAGCCCATGGACTAGCACAGATACGCAGTATTTT CASSPWTSTDTQYF . TRBV7-8 . TRBJ2-3
TGTGCCAGCACCCCCACCGGGAGTGATGGGGCCAACGTCCTGACTTTC CASTPTGSDGANVLTF . TRBV27 . TRBJ2-6
TGTGCCAGCTCACCACCGTCTCGTGAGGGTGAAAAACTGTTTTTT CASSPPSREGEKLFF few TRBV18 . TRBJ1-4
TGTGCCAGCAGCTTGGGCGGGACAGGGGGCAGTTACAATGAGCAGTTCTTC CASSLGGTGGSYNEQFF . TRBV5-4 TRBD1 TRBJ2-1
TGTGCCAGCAGTTTGGAGCAGGGTGAGCAGTTCTTC CASSLEQGEQFF few TRBV12-3/TRBV12-4 . TRBJ2-1
TGTGCCAGCAGTTTATCCCCCGCCAGGGGGCATCAGCCCCAGCATTTT CASSLSPARGHQPQHF . TRBV28 TRBD1 TRBJ1-5
TGTGCCAGCAGCCAACGACAGGAGAGGGCAGATACGCAGTATTTT CASSQRQERADTQYF . TRBV14 . TRBJ2-3
TGTGCCAGCAGCCGCTTCGACACGAACACCGGGGAGCTGTTTTTT CASSRFDTNTGELFF many TRBV7-9 . TRBJ2-2
TGCAGTGGGCGGGAGCGGTACGAGCAGTACTTC CSGRERYEQYF . TRBV20-1 TRBD2 TRBJ2-7
TGTGCCAGCAGTTCGAATTCAGGGGGCGGTCAGCCCCAGCATTTT CASSSNSGGGQPQHF . TRBV2 TRBD1 TRBJ1-5
TGTGCCATCAGTGAGACTAGCGGGAGTGATACGCAGTATTTT CAISETSGSDTQYF . TRBV10-3 TRBD2 TRBJ2-3
TGTGCCAGCAGCTTGAGGCAGGGCCCAGATACGCAGTATTTT CASSLRQGPDTQYF . TRBV5-4 . TRBJ2-3
TGTGCCTGGAGTGTAAGAGGGGGCGGCTATGGCTACACCTTC CAWSVRGGGYGYTF . TRBV30 TRBD1 TRBJ1-2
TGTGCCAGCAGTTTAGGAGGGGACTATGGCTACACCTTC CASSLGGDYGYTF . TRBV28 . TRBJ1-2
TGCGCCAGCAGCTTGGTCTCCGCTAGCTCCTACGAGCAGTACTTC CASSLVSASSYEQYF . TRBV5-1 . TRBJ2-7
TGTGCCAGCAGTTTTGCTGGACTAGCCTACGAGCAGTACTTC CASSFAGLAYEQYF . TRBV28 TRBD2 TRBJ2-7
TGTGCCAGCAGTTTGAGGGACTATGGCTACACCTTC CASSLRDYGYTF . TRBV12-3/TRBV12-4 . TRBJ1-2
TGTGCCAGCAGCTTAGAACATAGCGGGAGTTTTAACGAGCAGTACTTC CASSLEHSGSFNEQYF . TRBV11-3 TRBD2 TRBJ2-7
TGTGCCATCGGATCTTCAGGGGGGATCTCTGGAAACACCATATATTTT CAIGSSGGISGNTIYF few TRBV10-3 TRBD1 TRBJ1-3
TGTGCCAGCAGCTTGGGTTCCGGGACAGGGTTTGAAAAACTGTTTTTT CASSLGSGTGFEKLFF . TRBV13 TRBD1 TRBJ1-4
TGTGCCAGCATCCTTACAGGGAGTGCGACTGAAGCTTTCTTT CASILTGSATEAFF . TRBV2 . TRBJ1-1